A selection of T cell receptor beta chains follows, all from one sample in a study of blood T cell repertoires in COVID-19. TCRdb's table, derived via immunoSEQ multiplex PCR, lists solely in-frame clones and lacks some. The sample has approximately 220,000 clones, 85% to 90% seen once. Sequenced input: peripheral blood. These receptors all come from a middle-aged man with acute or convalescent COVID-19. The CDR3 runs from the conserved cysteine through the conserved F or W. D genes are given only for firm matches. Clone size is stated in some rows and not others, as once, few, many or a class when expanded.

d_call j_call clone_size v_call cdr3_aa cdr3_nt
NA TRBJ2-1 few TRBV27 CASSLRAGLNEQFF TGTGCCAGCAGTTTGAGGGCGGGGCTAAATGAGCAGTTCTTC
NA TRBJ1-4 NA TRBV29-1 CSVPGGDNREKLFF TGCAGCGTTCCCGGGGGGGACAATCGTGAAAAACTGTTTTTT
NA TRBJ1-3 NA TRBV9 CASSVVAQAGNTIYF TGTGCCAGCAGCGTAGTCGCACAGGCTGGAAACACCATATATTTT
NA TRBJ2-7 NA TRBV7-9 CASSSLFRESYEQYF TGTGCCAGCAGCTCCTTATTCCGGGAAAGCTACGAGCAGTACTTC
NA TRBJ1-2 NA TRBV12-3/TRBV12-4 CASSFAGDGYTF TGTGCCAGCAGTTTTGCAGGGGATGGCTACACCTTC
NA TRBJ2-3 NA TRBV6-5 CASSVVGLSTDTQYF TGTGCCAGCTCAGTGGTGGGCCTCAGCACAGATACGCAGTATTTT
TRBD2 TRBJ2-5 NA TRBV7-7 CASSLSGGKETQYF TGTGCCAGCAGCCTTAGCGGGGGAAAAGAGACCCAGTACTTC
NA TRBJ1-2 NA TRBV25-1 CASSEGEGVWNGYTF TGTGCCAGCAGTGAAGGGGAGGGCGTTTGGAATGGCTACACCTTC
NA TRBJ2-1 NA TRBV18 CASSSDRSVSYNEQFF TGTGCCAGCTCATCAGACAGGTCTGTAAGCTACAATGAGCAGTTCTTC
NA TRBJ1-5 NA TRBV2 CASSRGSNQPQHF TGTGCCAGTAGTCGGGGTAGCAATCAGCCCCAGCATTTT
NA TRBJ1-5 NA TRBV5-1 CASSLGDRYQSAQHF TGCGCCAGCAGCTTGGGCGACAGGTACCAATCAGCCCAGCATTTT
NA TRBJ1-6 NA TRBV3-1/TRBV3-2 CASSQENSSPLHF TGTGCCAGCAGCCAAGAGAATAGTTCACCCCTCCACTTT
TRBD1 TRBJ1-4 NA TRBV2 CASRTGTGNEKLFF TGTGCCAGCAGGACCGGGACAGGGAACGAAAAACTGTTTTTT
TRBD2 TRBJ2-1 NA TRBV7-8 CASSSRGAVDNEQFF TGTGCCAGCAGCTCGCGGGGGGCGGTGGACAATGAGCAGTTCTTC
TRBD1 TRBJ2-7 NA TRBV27 CASSYRDRASYEQYF TGTGCCAGCAGTTACCGGGACAGGGCCTCCTACGAGCAGTACTTC
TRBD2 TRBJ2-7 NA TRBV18 CASSPLAGASSYEQYF TGTGCCAGCTCACCTCTAGCGGGGGCGAGCTCCTACGAGCAGTACTTC
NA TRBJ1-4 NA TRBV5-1 CASSPGTTTNEKLFF TGCGCCAGCAGCCCAGGGACAACAACTAATGAAAAACTGTTTTTT
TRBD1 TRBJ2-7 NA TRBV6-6 CASSYRDSPSYEQYF TGTGCCAGCAGTTACCGGGACAGCCCTTCCTACGAGCAGTACTTC
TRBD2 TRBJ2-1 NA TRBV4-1 CVSSPGTSLGNEQFF TGCGTCAGCAGCCCCGGGACTAGCTTAGGCAATGAGCAGTTCTTC
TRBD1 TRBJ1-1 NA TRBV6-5 CASRTGGTEAFF TGTGCCAGCAGGACAGGGGGCACTGAAGCTTTCTTT
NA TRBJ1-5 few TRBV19 CASRAGEYQPQHF TGTGCCAGTAGGGCAGGGGAATATCAGCCCCAGCATTTT
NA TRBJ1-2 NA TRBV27 CASSLKFSGINYGYTF TGTGCCAGCAGTTTAAAATTTTCAGGGATCAACTATGGCTACACCTTC
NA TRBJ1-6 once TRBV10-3 CARREGPNSPLHF TGTGCTAGGCGGGAGGGACCGAATTCACCCCTCCACTTT
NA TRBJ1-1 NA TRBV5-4 CASSLGQGGRTEAFF TGTGCCAGCAGCTTGGGGCAAGGAGGGAGGACTGAAGCTTTCTTT
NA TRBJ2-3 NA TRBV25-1 CASSGKDGNTDTQYF TGTGCCAGCAGCGGAAAGGACGGGAACACAGATACGCAGTATTTT
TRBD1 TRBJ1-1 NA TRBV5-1 CASSTPGQGVSEAFF TGCGCCAGCAGCACACCGGGACAGGGGGTTTCTGAAGCTTTCTTT
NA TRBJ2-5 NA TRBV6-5 CAGRPGQTQFETQYF TGTGCCGGCCGGCCCGGACAGACCCAATTCGAGACCCAGTACTTC
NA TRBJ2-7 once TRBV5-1 CASSLEGDYEQYF TGCGCCAGCAGCTTGGAAGGGGATTACGAGCAGTACTTC
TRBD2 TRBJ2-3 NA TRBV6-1 CASSERRGGVGTDTQYF TGTGCCAGCAGTGAAAGGCGGGGGGGAGTAGGCACAGATACGCAGTATTTT
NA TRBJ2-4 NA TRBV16 CASSQHPTQVDIQYF TGTGCCAGCAGCCAACATCCCACGCAGGTGGACATTCAGTACTTC
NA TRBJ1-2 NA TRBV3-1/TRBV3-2 CASSQGGAGHGYTF TGTGCCAGCAGCCAAGGGGGCGCAGGCCATGGCTACACCTTC
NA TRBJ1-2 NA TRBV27 CASSLSPYLPPASNYGYTF TGTGCCAGCAGTTTATCCCCATATCTCCCCCCAGCGAGTAACTATGGCTACACCTTC
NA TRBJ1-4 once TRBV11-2 CASSPGGWNEKLFF TGTGCCAGCAGCCCTGGCGGGTGGAATGAAAAACTGTTTTTT
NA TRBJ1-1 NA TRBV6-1 CASSEGPGLNTEAFF TGTGCCAGCAGTGAAGGTCCGGGTTTGAACACTGAAGCTTTCTTT
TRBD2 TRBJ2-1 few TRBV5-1 CASSYGTSGGALPGEQFF TGCGCCAGCAGCTACGGGACTAGCGGGGGGGCCCTACCCGGTGAGCAGTTCTTC
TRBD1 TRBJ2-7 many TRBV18 CASSPPGQGEPYEQYF TGTGCCAGCTCACCACCAGGACAGGGAGAACCTTACGAGCAGTACTTC
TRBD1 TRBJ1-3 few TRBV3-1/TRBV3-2 CASSQVPGQGFSGNTIYF TGTGCCAGCAGCCAAGTTCCGGGACAGGGGTTCTCTGGAAACACCATATATTTT
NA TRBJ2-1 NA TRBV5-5 CASSLAGPLRDEQFF TGTGCCAGCAGCTTGGCAGGGCCCCTTCGCGATGAGCAGTTCTTC
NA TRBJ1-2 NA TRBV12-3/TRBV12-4 CASRDSSHYGYTF TGTGCCAGCCGGGACTCCTCCCACTATGGCTACACCTTC
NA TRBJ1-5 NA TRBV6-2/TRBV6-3 CASSSQENQPQHF TGTGCCAGCAGCTCACAGGAAAATCAGCCCCAGCATTTT
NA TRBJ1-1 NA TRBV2 CASSVERGVAFF TGTGCCAGCAGTGTGGAGCGCGGGGTAGCTTTCTTT
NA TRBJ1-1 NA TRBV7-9 CASSEVGAEAFF TGTGCCAGCAGCGAGGTCGGAGCGGAAGCTTTCTTT
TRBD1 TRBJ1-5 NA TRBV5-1 CASSLGDREGLRNQPQHF TGCGCCAGCAGCTTGGGGGACAGGGAAGGTTTGCGCAATCAGCCCCAGCATTTT
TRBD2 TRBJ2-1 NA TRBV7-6 CASSLLLAGGYNEQFF TGTGCCAGCAGCTTACTACTAGCGGGGGGCTACAATGAGCAGTTCTTC
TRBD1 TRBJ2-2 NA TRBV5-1 CASSFPGQLGTGELFF TGCGCCAGCAGCTTTCCGGGACAGCTTGGCACCGGGGAGCTGTTTTTT
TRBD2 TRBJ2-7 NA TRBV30 CAWSALGGGSYEQYF TGTGCCTGGAGTGCCCTCGGCGGGGGGTCCTACGAGCAGTACTTC
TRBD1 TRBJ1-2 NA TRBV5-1 CASSFQGEANYGYTF TGCGCCAGCAGCTTCCAGGGGGAGGCTAACTATGGCTACACCTTC
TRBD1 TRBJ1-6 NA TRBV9 CASRETGGNDSPLHF TGTGCCAGCAGAGAGACAGGGGGGAATGATTCACCCCTCCACTTT
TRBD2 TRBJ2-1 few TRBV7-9 CASSKGTSGWGEQFF TGTGCCAGCAGCAAGGGGACTAGCGGGTGGGGTGAGCAGTTCTTC
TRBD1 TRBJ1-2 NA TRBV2 CASSTTGIGDTF TGTGCCAGCAGCACGACAGGGATTGGAGACACCTTC
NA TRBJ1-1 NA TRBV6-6 CASSPQGHTEAFF TGTGCCAGCAGTCCGCAGGGGCACACTGAAGCTTTCTTT
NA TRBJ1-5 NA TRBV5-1 CASSPQGNNQPQHF TGCGCCAGCAGCCCACAGGGAAACAATCAGCCCCAGCATTTT
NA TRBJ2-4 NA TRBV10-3 CAISDGGNKNIQYF TGTGCCATCAGTGACGGGGGTAACAAAAACATTCAGTACTTC
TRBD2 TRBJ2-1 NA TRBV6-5 CASSPRTSAYNEQFF TGTGCCAGCAGTCCCCGGACTAGCGCCTACAATGAGCAGTTCTTC
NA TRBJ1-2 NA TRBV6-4 CASSTSSGGYTF TGTGCCAGCAGTACCTCCAGCGGTGGCTACACCTTC
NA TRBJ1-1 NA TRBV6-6 CASSFGQSNTEAFF TGTGCCAGCAGTTTTGGACAGTCGAACACTGAAGCTTTCTTT
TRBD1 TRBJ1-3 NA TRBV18 CASSLELGQGAIGNTIYF TGTGCCAGCTCACTCGAACTGGGACAGGGGGCCATTGGAAACACCATATATTTT